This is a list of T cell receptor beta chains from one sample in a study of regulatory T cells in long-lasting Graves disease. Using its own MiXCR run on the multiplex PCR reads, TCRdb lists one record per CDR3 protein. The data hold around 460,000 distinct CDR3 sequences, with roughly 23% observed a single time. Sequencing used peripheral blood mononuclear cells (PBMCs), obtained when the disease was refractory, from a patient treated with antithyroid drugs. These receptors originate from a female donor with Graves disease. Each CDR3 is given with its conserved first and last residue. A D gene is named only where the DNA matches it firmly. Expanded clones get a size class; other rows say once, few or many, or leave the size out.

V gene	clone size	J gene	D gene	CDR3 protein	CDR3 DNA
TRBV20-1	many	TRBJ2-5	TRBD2	CSASSLAGGQETQYF	TGCAGTGCTAGTTCGCTAGCGGGGGGACAAGAGACCCAGTACTTC
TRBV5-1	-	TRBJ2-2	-	CASKGQSNTGELFF	TGCGCCAGCAAGGGGCAGTCGAACACCGGGGAGCTGTTTTTT
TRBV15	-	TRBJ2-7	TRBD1	CATSAAGTGSRSQYF	TGTGCCACCAGCGCGGCCGGGACAGGGTCGAGGAGTCAGTACTTC
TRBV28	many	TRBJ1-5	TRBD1	CASSFRQGTNQPQHF	TGTGCCAGCAGTTTCCGACAGGGGACCAATCAGCCCCAGCATTTT
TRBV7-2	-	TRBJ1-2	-	CASSPQRGVSGYTF	TGTGCCAGCAGTCCCCAACGGGGGGTCTCGGGCTACACCTTC
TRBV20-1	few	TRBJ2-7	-	CSARGEGGDMLGYEQYF	TGCAGTGCTAGAGGAGAGGGGGGGGATATGTTGGGGTACGAGCAGTACTTC
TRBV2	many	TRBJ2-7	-	CASSDRQDGEQYF	TGTGCCAGCAGTGATCGACAAGACGGCGAGCAGTACTTC
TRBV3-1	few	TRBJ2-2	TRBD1	CASSLDRDTGELFF	TGTGCCAGCAGCCTAGACAGGGACACCGGGGAGCTGTTTTTT
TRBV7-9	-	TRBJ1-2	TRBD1	CASSSGTGGAYGYTF	TGTGCCAGCAGCTCGGGGACAGGGGGGGCCTATGGCTACACCTTC
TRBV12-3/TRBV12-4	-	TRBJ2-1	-	CASSFSQGIPLASANEQFF	TGTGCCAGCAGTTTTTCACAGGGTATTCCACTAGCGTCGGCCAATGAGCAGTTCTTC
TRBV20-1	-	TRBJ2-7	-	CSVRSGGWEQYF	TGCAGTGTTCGGTCAGGGGGGTGGGAGCAGTACTTC
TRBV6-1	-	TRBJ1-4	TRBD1	CASGYGTEGGGEKLFF	TGTGCCAGCGGCTATGGGACAGAGGGTGGAGGTGAAAAACTGTTTTTT
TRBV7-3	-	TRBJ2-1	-	CASSFEGTEQFF	TGTGCCAGCAGCTTTGAAGGGACAGAGCAGTTCTTC
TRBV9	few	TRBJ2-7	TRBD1	CASSVATGTFYEQYF	TGTGCCAGCAGCGTAGCGACAGGGACATTCTACGAGCAGTACTTC
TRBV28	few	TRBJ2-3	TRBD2	CASRGRGTDTQYF	TGTGCCAGCCGCGGGAGAGGAACAGATACGCAGTATTTT
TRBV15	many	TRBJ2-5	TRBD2	CATSRGTSGFQETQYF	TGTGCCACCAGTCGGGGGACTAGCGGTTTCCAAGAGACCCAGTACTTC
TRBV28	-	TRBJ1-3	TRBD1	CASSEPGQTFSGNTIYF	TGTGCCAGCAGTGAACCGGGACAGACCTTCTCTGGAAACACCATATATTTT
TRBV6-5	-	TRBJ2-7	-	CASSYLREQYF	TGTGCCAGCAGTTACCTCCGGGAGCAGTACTTC
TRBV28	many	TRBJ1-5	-	CASLRPDIPYTSNQPQHF	TGTGCCAGCCTTCGTCCCGACATACCTTATACAAGCAATCAGCCCCAGCATTTT
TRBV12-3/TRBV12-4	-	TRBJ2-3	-	CASSRDGTSTDTQYF	TGTGCCAGCAGCCGAGACGGGACTAGCACAGATACGCAGTATTTT
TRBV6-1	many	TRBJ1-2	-	CASSDKGSYGYTF	TGTGCCAGCAGTGATAAAGGGAGCTATGGCTACACCTTC
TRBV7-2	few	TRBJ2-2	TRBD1	CASSARQGVGELFF	TGTGCCAGCAGCGCCCGACAGGGCGTCGGGGAGCTGTTTTTT